This is a list of T cell receptor beta chains from one sample in a study of long-term antiretroviral therapy in people with HIV. The assay was immunoSEQ multiplex PCR, and TCRdb's table has in-frame clones only and misses some. This sample has tens of thousands of clones, with around nine tenths found just once. Sequenced here: unsorted PBMCs, sampled 0.1 years before starting antiretroviral therapy. The origin of the receptors is a woman aged 50 to 60 with HIV. Both conserved end residues are part of each CDR3. The order of the fields is J gene, clone size, D gene, V gene, CDR3 protein, CDR3 DNA. The D gene is left open where the match is weak. Clone size is given for some rows only: seen once, a few or many times, or a class if the clone is expanded.

>TRBJ1-2|.|.|TRBV19
CASSPREVIGYTF
TGTGCCAGTAGTCCCCGGGAGGTGATTGGCTACACCTTC
>TRBJ2-7|.|TRBD1|TRBV5-4
CASRTDRVGEQYF
TGTGCCAGCAGGACAGACAGGGTAGGCGAGCAGTACTTC
>TRBJ1-4|.|.|TRBV7-9
CASSLDGVATNEKLFF
TGTGCCAGCAGCTTAGACGGGGTTGCAACTAATGAAAAACTGTTTTTT
>TRBJ1-1|.|.|TRBV5-6
CASSLGPQGDTEAFF
TGTGCCAGCAGCTTAGGTCCCCAGGGAGACACTGAAGCTTTCTTT
>TRBJ1-5|.|TRBD1|TRBV19
CASSIETGTYSNQPQHF
TGTGCCAGTAGTATAGAGACAGGGACCTATAGCAATCAGCCCCAGCATTTT
>TRBJ1-6|.|.|TRBV6-1
CASRIQGGSPLHF
TGTGCCAGCAGGATACAGGGTGGGTCACCCCTCCACTTT
>TRBJ1-2|.|.|TRBV14
CASSPGRGMYGYTF
TGTGCCAGCAGCCCCGGACGGGGTATGTATGGCTACACCTTC
>TRBJ2-7|.|.|TRBV7-2
CASSLQGTAYEQYF
TGTGCCAGCAGCTTACAAGGGACGGCCTACGAGCAGTACTTC
>TRBJ1-6|.|TRBD1|TRBV18
CASSRTGPSSYNSPLHF
TGTGCCAGCTCACGGACAGGGCCGAGCTCCTATAATTCACCCCTCCACTTT
>TRBJ2-2|few|.|TRBV2
CASSEGAPGELFF
TGTGCCAGCAGTGAAGGGGCTCCCGGGGAGCTGTTTTTT
>TRBJ2-1|.|.|TRBV19
CASSIRPVYNEQFF
TGTGCCAGTAGTATAAGACCCGTTTACAATGAGCAGTTCTTC
>TRBJ1-1|.|.|TRBV6-1
CASSEEWGGTEAFF
TGTGCCAGCAGTGAGGAATGGGGCGGCACTGAAGCTTTCTTT
>TRBJ2-2|.|.|TRBV19
CASREGQFTGELFF
TGTGCCAGTAGGGAAGGACAGTTCACCGGGGAGCTGTTTTTT
>TRBJ2-1|.|TRBD1|TRBV5-1
CASSFPGQGVGEQFF
TGCGCCAGCAGCTTCCCGGGACAGGGTGTCGGTGAGCAGTTCTTC
>TRBJ2-1|.|TRBD1|TRBV6-5
CASSYSGQGHYEQFF
TGTGCCAGCAGTTACTCGGGACAGGGCCACTATGAGCAGTTCTTC
>TRBJ2-7|once|.|TRBV10-2
CASSELSSAREQYF
TGCGCCAGCAGTGAGTTATCCTCGGCTCGGGAGCAGTACTTC
>TRBJ2-7|once|.|TRBV11-2
CASSLGQGGTYEQYF
TGTGCCAGCAGCTTAGGGCAAGGGGGAACCTACGAGCAGTACTTC